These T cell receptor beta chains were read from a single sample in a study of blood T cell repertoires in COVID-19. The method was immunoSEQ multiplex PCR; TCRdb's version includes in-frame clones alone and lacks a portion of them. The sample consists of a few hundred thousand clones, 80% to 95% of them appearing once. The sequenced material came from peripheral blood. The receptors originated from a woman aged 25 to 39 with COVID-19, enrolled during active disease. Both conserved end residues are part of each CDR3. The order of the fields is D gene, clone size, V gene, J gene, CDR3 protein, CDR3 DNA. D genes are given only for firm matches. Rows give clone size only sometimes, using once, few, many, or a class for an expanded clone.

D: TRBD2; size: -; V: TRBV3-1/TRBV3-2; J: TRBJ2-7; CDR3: CASSYGTRGYEQYF; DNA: TGTGCCAGCAGCTACGGGACTAGAGGCTACGAGCAGTACTTC
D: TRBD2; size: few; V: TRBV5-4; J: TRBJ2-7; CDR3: CASSFWTSGEQYF; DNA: TGTGCCAGCAGCTTCTGGACTAGCGGAGAGCAGTACTTC
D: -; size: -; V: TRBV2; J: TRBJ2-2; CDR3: CASSGDRANTGELFF; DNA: TGTGCCAGCAGCGGAGACCGTGCGAACACCGGGGAGCTGTTTTTT
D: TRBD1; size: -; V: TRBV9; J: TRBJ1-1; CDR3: CASSDSFDRGGTEAFF; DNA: TGTGCCAGCAGCGATTCATTCGACAGGGGCGGCACTGAAGCTTTCTTT
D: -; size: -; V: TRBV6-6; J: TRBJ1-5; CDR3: CASTDRQGPSNQPQHF; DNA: TGTGCCAGCACCGACCGTCAGGGTCCTAGCAATCAGCCCCAGCATTTT
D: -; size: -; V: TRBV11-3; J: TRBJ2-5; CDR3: CASSSGGQQETQYF; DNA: TGTGCCAGCAGCTCCGGGGGACAGCAAGAGACCCAGTACTTC
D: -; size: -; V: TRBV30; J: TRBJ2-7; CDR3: CAWSVGGFSYEQYF; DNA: TGTGCCTGGAGTGTAGGAGGCTTTTCCTACGAGCAGTACTTC
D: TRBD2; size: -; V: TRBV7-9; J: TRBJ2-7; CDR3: CASGPSGGSYEQYF; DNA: TGTGCCAGCGGCCCTAGCGGGGGATCCTACGAGCAGTACTTC
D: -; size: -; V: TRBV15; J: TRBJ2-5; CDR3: CATSRETGLHQETQYF; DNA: TGTGCCACCAGCAGAGAAACAGGGCTCCATCAAGAGACCCAGTACTTC
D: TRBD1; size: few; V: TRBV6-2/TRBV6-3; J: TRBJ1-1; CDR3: CASSYPRTGNYMNTEAFF; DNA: TGTGCCAGCAGTTACCCCAGGACAGGGAATTATATGAACACTGAAGCTTTCTTT
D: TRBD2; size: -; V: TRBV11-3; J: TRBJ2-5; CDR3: CASSAGLAGEETQYF; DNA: TGTGCCAGCAGCGCCGGCCTAGCGGGAGAGGAGACCCAGTACTTC
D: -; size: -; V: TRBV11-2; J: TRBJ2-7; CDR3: CASSPGFLKYEQYF; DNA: TGTGCCAGCAGCCCGGGATTCCTTAAATACGAGCAGTACTTC
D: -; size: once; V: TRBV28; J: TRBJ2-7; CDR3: CASSLSPHYEQYF; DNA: TGTGCCAGCAGTTTATCCCCACACTACGAGCAGTACTTC
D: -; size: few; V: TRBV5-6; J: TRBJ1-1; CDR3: CASSTRQRNTEAFF; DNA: TGTGCCAGCAGCACCCGACAGAGGAACACTGAAGCTTTCTTT
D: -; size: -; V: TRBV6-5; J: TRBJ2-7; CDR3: CASSYSSSGGEQYF; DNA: TGTGCCAGCAGTTACTCGAGTAGCGGAGGCGAGCAGTACTTC
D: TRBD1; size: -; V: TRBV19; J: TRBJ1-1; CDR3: CATEDRMNTEAFF; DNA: TGTGCCACTGAGGACAGGATGAACACTGAAGCTTTCTTT
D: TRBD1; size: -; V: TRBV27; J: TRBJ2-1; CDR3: CASRRGHNNEQFF; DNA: TGTGCCAGCCGAAGGGGGCACAACAATGAGCAGTTCTTC
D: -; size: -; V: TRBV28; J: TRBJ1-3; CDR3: CASSPPRGAYSGNTIYF; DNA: TGTGCCAGCAGTCCTCCGCGGGGCGCCTACTCTGGAAACACCATATATTTT
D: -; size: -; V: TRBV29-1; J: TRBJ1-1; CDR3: CSVETAVMNTEAFF; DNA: TGCAGCGTTGAAACGGCGGTCATGAACACTGAAGCTTTCTTT
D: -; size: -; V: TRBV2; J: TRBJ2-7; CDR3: CASKITEGSYEQYF; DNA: TGTGCCAGCAAGATAACGGAGGGCTCCTACGAGCAGTACTTC
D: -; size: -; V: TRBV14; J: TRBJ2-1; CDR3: CASSLTRGSSFNEQFF; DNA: TGTGCCAGCAGCCTCACAAGAGGGAGTAGTTTTAATGAGCAGTTCTTC
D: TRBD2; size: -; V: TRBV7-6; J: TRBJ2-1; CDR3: CASSLGTLALAGGYSSYNEQFF; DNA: TGTGCCAGCAGCTTAGGCACGCTCGCACTAGCGGGAGGGTATAGCTCCTACAATGAGCAGTTCTTC
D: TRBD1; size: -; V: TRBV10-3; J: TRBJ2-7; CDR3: CVTGTGGYEQYF; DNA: TGTGTGACCGGGACAGGGGGCTACGAGCAGTACTTC
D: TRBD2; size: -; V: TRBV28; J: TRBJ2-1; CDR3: CASSSRLAGYNEQFF; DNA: TGTGCCAGCAGTTCCCGACTAGCCGGGTACAATGAGCAGTTCTTC
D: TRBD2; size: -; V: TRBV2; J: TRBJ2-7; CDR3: CASSEHAGGLREQYF; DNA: TGTGCCAGCAGTGAACACGCGGGAGGGTTGCGGGAGCAGTACTTC
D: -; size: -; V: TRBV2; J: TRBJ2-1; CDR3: CASSEALSAGDNEQFF; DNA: TGTGCCAGCAGTGAAGCCCTTTCAGCGGGCGACAATGAGCAGTTCTTC
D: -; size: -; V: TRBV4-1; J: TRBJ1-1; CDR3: CASSQVGVRVTEAFF; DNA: TGCGCCAGCAGCCAAGTTGGCGTCAGGGTAACTGAAGCTTTCTTT
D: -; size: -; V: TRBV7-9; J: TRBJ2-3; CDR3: CASSLHIAASTDTQYF; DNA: TGTGCCAGCAGCTTACACATAGCGGCTAGCACAGATACGCAGTATTTT
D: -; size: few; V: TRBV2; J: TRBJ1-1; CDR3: CASSVGRDTEAFF; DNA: TGTGCCAGCAGTGTAGGGAGGGACACTGAAGCTTTCTTT
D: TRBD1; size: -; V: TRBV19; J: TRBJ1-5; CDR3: CASSIWTGRDQPQHF; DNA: TGTGCCAGTAGTATCTGGACAGGGAGGGATCAGCCCCAGCATTTT
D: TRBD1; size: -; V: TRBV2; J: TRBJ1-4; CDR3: CASSAGGFYEKLFF; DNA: TGTGCCAGCAGTGCAGGGGGCTTCTATGAAAAACTGTTTTTT
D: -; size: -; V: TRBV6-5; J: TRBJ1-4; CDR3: CASSPAGGNEKLFF; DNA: TGTGCCAGCAGCCCCGCGGGGGGGAATGAAAAACTGTTTTTT
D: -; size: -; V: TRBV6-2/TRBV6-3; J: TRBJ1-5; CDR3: CASSFLGGPQHF; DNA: TGTGCCAGCAGTTTCCTAGGGGGGCCCCAGCATTTT
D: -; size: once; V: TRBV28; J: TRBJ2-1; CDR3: CASSINYNEQFF; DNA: TGTGCCAGCAGTATAAACTATAATGAGCAGTTCTTC
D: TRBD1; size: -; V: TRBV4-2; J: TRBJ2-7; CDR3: CASSETGGSYEQYF; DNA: TGTGCCAGCAGCGAGACAGGGGGCTCCTACGAGCAGTACTTC
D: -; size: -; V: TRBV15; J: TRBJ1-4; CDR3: CATSPQTDHNEKLFF; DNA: TGTGCCACCAGCCCCCAGACAGATCACAATGAAAAACTGTTTTTT
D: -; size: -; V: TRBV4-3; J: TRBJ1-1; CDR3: CASSLLVGGTEAFF; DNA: TGCGCCAGCAGCCTCCTGGTGGGGGGCACTGAAGCTTTCTTT
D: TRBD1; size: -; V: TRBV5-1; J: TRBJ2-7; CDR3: CASSSLTGGEGEQYF; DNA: TGCGCCAGCAGCTCTCTGACAGGGGGCGAAGGCGAGCAGTACTTC
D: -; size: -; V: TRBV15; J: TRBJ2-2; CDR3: CATSPSTGELFF; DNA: TGTGCCACCAGCCCCAGCACCGGGGAGCTGTTTTTT
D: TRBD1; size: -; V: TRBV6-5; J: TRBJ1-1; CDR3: CASRDRGWRSTEAFF; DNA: TGTGCCAGCAGAGACAGGGGATGGCGCAGCACTGAAGCTTTCTTT
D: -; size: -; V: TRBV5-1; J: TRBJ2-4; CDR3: CASSLGGLARDFQYF; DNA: TGCGCCAGCAGCTTGGGAGGGCTAGCGAGAGATTTTCAGTACTTC
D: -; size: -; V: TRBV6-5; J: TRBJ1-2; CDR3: CASSYGQNYGYTF; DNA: TGTGCCAGCAGTTACGGACAGAACTATGGCTACACCTTC